The 17 T cell receptor beta chains below come from one sample, sequenced in a study of T cell responses to AZD1222 COVID-19 vaccine. The repertoire was sequenced with immunoSEQ multiplex PCR; TCRdb's copy has only in-frame clones and lacks some. In the table there are roughly 150,000 clones, about 90% of which are singletons. The source material was peripheral blood, sampled 28 days after the second AZD1222 dose. Source of these receptors: an adult who received the AZD1222 COVID-19 vaccine.

V usage is TRBV7-2 and J usage is TRBJ2-7, with TRBD2 matching over 12 bases. This CDR3 comprises 18 residues. Germline-derived CDR1 and CDR2 are SGHTA and FQGNSA. J was trimmed by 0 bases and V by 4 bases; bases with no gene match: 10. CDR3 sequence: CASSYIGGLAGSSYEQYF. CDR3 bases: TGTGCCAGCAGCTACATCGGTGGACTAGCGGGAAGCTCCTACGAGCAGTACTTC.

The J gene is TRBJ1-4, the V gene TRBV7-9; D unclear. Trimming stripped 8 bases from V and 5 bases from J, with 18 bases between. CDR3 size: 15 residues. Germline CDR1 reads SEHNR; CDR2 reads FQNEAQ (reference sequence). The CDR3 sequence: CASAATPGDNEKLFF. The DNA for the CDR3 is TGTGCCAGCGCAGCCACCCCGGGCGACAATGAAAAACTGTTTTTT.

This clone was counted only a few times. The V call is TRBV29-1, the J call TRBJ1-1; 7 nucleotides line up with TRBD1. Germline-derived CDR1 and CDR2 are SQVTM and ANQGSEA. J lost 0 bases, V lost 6 bases, and 4 bases had no gene match. The CDR3 has 13 amino acids. The CDR3 DNA reads as TGCAGCGTAAACAGGGGATTGAACACTGAAGCTTTCTTT. Translating it yields CSVNRGLNTEAFF.

This clone was detected once. The V call is TRBV28, the J call TRBJ1-5, with a possible D match to TRBD1 (5 bases). This CDR3 has 14 residues. The germline V and J ends were trimmed by 7 bases and 0 bases, with 10 bases remaining between them. Looked up from germline, CDR1 is MDHEN and CDR2 is SYDVKM. Here the CDR3 reads CASKGHYSNQPQHF. CDR3 nucleotides: TGTGCCAGCAAAGGACACTATAGCAATCAGCCCCAGCATTTT.

The CDR3 spells CATSDLGRGNEQFF. DNA for the CDR3: TGTGCCACCAGTGATTTGGGGCGCGGCAATGAGCAGTTCTTC. The chain recombines TRBV24-1 with TRBJ2-1; D is unclear. Germline assignment: CDR1 KGHDR and CDR2 SFDVKD. Between the trimmed V and J ends, which lost 0 bases and 6 bases, there was a span of 8 bases. The CDR3 is made up of 14 amino acids.

V is TRBV6-4 and J is TRBJ2-3; D ambiguous. The germline V and J ends were trimmed by 0 bases and 2 bases, with 3 bases remaining between them. The CDR3 runs to 13 residues. Germline loops: CDR1 MRHNA, CDR2 SNTAGT. CDR3 sequence reads: CASSDSYTDTQYF. CDR3 nucleotides: TGTGCCAGCAGTGACTCCTACACAGATACGCAGTATTTT.

The J gene is TRBJ1-1, the V gene TRBV3-1 (or the pseudogene TRBV3-2), with D possibly TRBD1 on 5 matching bases. The CDR3 is made up of 13 amino acids. Germline loops: CDR1 LGHDT, CDR2 YNNKEL (reference sequence). The ends were cut back, 2 bases at V and 5 bases at J, with 9 bases in the middle. This chain's CDR3 is CASSQTGDTEAFF. The DNA of the CDR3 is TGTGCCAGCAGCCAAACGGGGGATACTGAAGCTTTCTTT.

The sample holds one count of this clone. The gene calls are TRBV7-9 and TRBJ1-1; a possible D gene is TRBD1 (5 bases). Trimming pared 4 bases from V and 7 bases from J, leaving 22 bases between. CDR1 is SEHNR and CDR2 is FQNEAQ in the germline V gene (reference sequence). CDR3 length: 16 residues. Here the CDR3 DNA reads TGTGCCAGCAGCTCCCAGGGAACGTCGTGGGTTGGTGAAGCTTTCTTT. Translated, it gives CASSSQGTSWVGEAFF.

The CDR3 nucleotides read TGTGCCTGGAGTGGATCGGGAATGAATCAGCCCCAGCATTTT. Amino acids: CAWSGSGMNQPQHF. The rearrangement uses TRBV30 and TRBJ1-5; D is undetermined. This CDR3 has 14 residues. Germline CDR1 reads GTSNPN; CDR2 reads SVGIG (reference sequence). V lost 1 base and J lost 4, with 11 bases in between.

V gene TRBV18 combines with J gene TRBJ2-2; D not certain. CDR1 is KGHSH and CDR2 is LQKENI in the germline V gene. V lost 3 bases and J lost 0, with 8 bases in between. The CDR3 length is 15 residues. The CDR3 spells CASSPLSANTGELFF. The CDR3 DNA sequence: TGTGCCAGCTCACCTCTCTCCGCGAACACCGGGGAGCTGTTTTTT.

The chain is built from TRBV28 and TRBJ2-7; 8 bases map to TRBD1. Unmatched junction bases numbered 11, after V lost 6 bases and J lost 1 base. The CDR3 consists of 16 residues. Germline CDR1 is MDHEN and CDR2 is SYDVKM. CDR3 loop: CASRPPKGQGSYEQYF. The CDR3 DNA reads TGTGCCAGCAGGCCCCCCAAAGGACAGGGATCCTACGAGCAGTACTTC.

The chain carries TRBV27 and TRBJ2-2; TRBD2 is a possible D gene (6 bases). The germline V gene encodes CDR1 MNHEY and CDR2 SMNVEV (reference sequence). Trimming took 6 bases from V and 8 from J, leaving 16 bases between them. The CDR3 extends over 14 amino acids. This CDR3 reads CASRVGGATGELFF. Here the CDR3 DNA reads TGTGCCAGCAGGGTCGGCGGGGCAACAGGGGAGCTGTTTTTT.

V is TRBV19 and J is TRBJ1-1; no definite D call. Deletions cut 3 bases from V and 4 bases from J, with 12 bases between. The CDR3 consists of 14 residues. The germline V gene encodes CDR1 LNHDA and CDR2 SQIVND (reference sequence). The CDR3 spells CASSINGGITEAFF. Written as DNA, the CDR3 is TGTGCCAGTAGTATTAACGGAGGTATCACTGAAGCTTTCTTT.

This chain joins TRBV30 and TRBJ2-3; D is uncertain. CDR3 length equals 16 residues. V gave up 3 bases and J gave up 6 bases, with 22 bases separating them. Looked up from germline, CDR1 is GTSNPN and CDR2 is SVGIG (reference sequence). CDR3 nucleotides: TGTGCCTGGAGAACGTATTTAGGCTCCTCGCGGGATACGCAGTATTTT. Encoded protein: CAWRTYLGSSRDTQYF.

The V call is TRBV3-1 (or the pseudogene TRBV3-2), the J call TRBJ2-7; 9 bases line up with TRBD1. The trim removed 4 bases at V and 3 bases at J, leaving 10 bases unmatched. The CDR3 is made up of 16 amino acids. Germline CDR1 is LGHDT and CDR2 is YNNKEL (reference sequence). The CDR3 sequence is CASSPSTQGAFYEQYF. Here the CDR3 DNA reads TGTGCCAGCAGCCCTTCAACACAGGGGGCGTTCTACGAGCAGTACTTC.

The gene calls are TRBV12-3 or TRBV12-4 and TRBJ2-1; D gene ambiguous. The V end was cut by 5 bases, the J end by 10 bases, with 9 bases between. The CDR3 runs to 11 residues. In DNA, the CDR3 is TGTGCCAGCAGTCGCCAGAGGGAGCAGTTCTTC. It translates to CASSRQREQFF.

The V and J genes are TRBV6-1 and TRBJ2-3; D ambiguous. The ends were cut back, 4 bases at V and 2 bases at J, with 7 bases in the middle. Per germline, CDR1 MNHNS and CDR2 SASEGT. The length of the CDR3 is 13 residues. CDR3 DNA: TGTGCCAGCAGTGCGACTGACACAGATACGCAGTATTTT. Translated: CASSATDTDTQYF.